One and the same sample provided the 26 T cell receptor beta chains below, sequenced in a study of cytomegalovirus exposure and HLA in healthy donors. Primers for the PCR totalled 60 Vbeta and 13 Jbeta. The data were produced by immunoSEQ multiplex PCR, yet TCRdb's version contains in-frame clones alone and is incomplete. Altogether under 150,000 clones are present, about 80% being singletons, with the ten largest covering around 3%. The sequencing input was PBMCs. These receptors originate from a male donor in good health and CMV-seronegative.

V is TRBV25-1 and J is TRBJ1-5, with 7 nucleotides matching TRBD1. The CDR3 extends over 13 amino acids. After removal of 4 bases from V and 7 bases from J, the junction contained 4 bases not matched to a gene. The germline CDR1 and CDR2 sequences are MGHDK and SYGVNS. The CDR3 region has the DNA TGTGCCAGCAGTGGGCAGGGACAGCAGCCCCAGCATTTT. As protein: CASSGQGQQPQHF.

J is TRBJ2-2 and V is TRBV28; D is unclear. The V gene lost 3 bases and the J gene lost 5 bases, with 4 bases spanning the gap. CDR3 size: 12 residues. Germline CDR1 MDHEN, CDR2 SYDVKM. CDR3 bases: TGTGCCAGCAGTTTTCGGACCGGGGAGCTGTTTTTT. Its translation is CASSFRTGELFF.

This chain joins TRBV5-1 and TRBJ2-3, with no clear D. V lost 0 bases and J 2 bases, leaving 10 bases between the germline ends. Germline V gene data show CDR1 as SGHRS and CDR2 as YFSETQ. This CDR3 has 15 residues. The CDR3 DNA follows: TGCGCCAGCAGCTTGGCCTCAGCGAACACAGATACGCAGTATTTT. As protein: CASSLASANTDTQYF.

V and J are TRBV11-2 and TRBJ2-7, with D unclear. The CDR3 consists of 15 residues. V shed 0 bases and J shed 0 bases, with 9 bases lying between them. CDR1 SGHAT and CDR2 FQNNGV come from the germline V gene. The CDR3 protein is CASSLDPTGSYEQYF. The CDR3 coding sequence is TGTGCCAGCAGCTTAGACCCCACCGGCTCCTACGAGCAGTACTTC.

The CDR3 DNA reads as TGTGCCAGCAGCTTAGGACCGCCCGGGACAGGGGGCTACGAGCAGTACTTC. This translates into CASSLGPPGTGGYEQYF. The rearrangement uses TRBV7-2 and TRBJ2-7; TRBD1 matches at 11 bases. V shed 1 base and J 3 bases; nucleotides not matched to a gene: 8. The CDR3 has 17 residues. Germline-derived CDR1 and CDR2 are SGHTA and FQGNSA.

This rearrangement joins TRBV7-8 to TRBJ2-1, with TRBD1 matching over 8 bases. CDR3 length: 12 residues. The germline CDR1 and CDR2 sequences are SGHVS and FQNEAQ. With 7 bases clipped from V and 8 bases from J, the junction kept 4 bases outside the gene matches. CDR3 region: CASTRGQDEQFF. The CDR3 nucleotides read TGTGCCAGCACCCGGGGACAGGATGAGCAGTTCTTC.

The rearrangement joins TRBV15 to TRBJ1-5; 8 nucleotides line up with TRBD1. Germline trimming cut 0 bases from V and 4 bases from J; bases unmatched to any gene: 5. The CDR3 is made up of 16 amino acids. Per the germline V gene, CDR1 is LNHNV and CDR2 is YYDKDF (reference sequence). DNA of the CDR3: TGTGCCACCAGCAGAGATAGGAGACAGGGGAATCAGCCCCAGCATTTT. The encoded protein is CATSRDRRQGNQPQHF.

The chain carries TRBV5-1 and TRBJ1-1, with D possibly being TRBD1 (6 bases). This CDR3 comprises 15 residues. Germline V gene data show CDR1 as SGHRS and CDR2 as YFSETQ. V was trimmed by 4 bases and J by 1 base, leaving 14 bases between them. CDR3 DNA: TGCGCCAGCAGCCAACAGGGCCGGTCGAACACTGAAGCTTTCTTT. It codes for CASSQQGRSNTEAFF.

The chain links TRBV6-5 to TRBJ1-5; D uncertain. Germline CDR1 reads MNHEY; CDR2 reads SVGAGI. The CDR3 runs to 13 residues. With 0 bases removed from V and 6 bases from J, the gap between germline ends came to 6 bases. The CDR3 reads CASSYSTGQPQHF. For the CDR3, the DNA is TGTGCCAGCAGTTACTCGACGGGTCAGCCCCAGCATTTT.

This sequence joins TRBV9 and TRBJ2-3, with D unresolved. Looked up from germline, CDR1 is SGDLS and CDR2 is YYNGEE. This CDR3 contains 13 residues. V was cut by 6 bases and J by 1 base, with 9 bases left in between. The CDR3 spells CASTVQGTDTQYF. The CDR3 coding sequence is TGTGCCAGCACCGTCCAGGGCACAGATACGCAGTATTTT.

The rearrangement uses TRBV11-2 and TRBJ2-7; D is perhaps TRBD1 (6 bases). Looked up from germline, CDR1 is SGHAT and CDR2 is FQNNGV. The V end lost 4 bases, the J end lost 5 bases, and 24 bases lay between the germline ends. The CDR3 has 17 residues. In DNA form, the CDR3 reads TGTGCCAGCAGCTCTGGCAGGGGTACTCCCCTTACGAACGAGCAGTACTTC. Encoded protein: CASSSGRGTPLTNEQYF.

The chain uses TRBV30 and TRBJ2-7; D is possibly TRBD2 (5 bases). Trimming left V 3 bases short and J 3 bases short, with 15 bases between. CDR1 is GTSNPN and CDR2 is SVGIG in the germline V gene (reference sequence). The CDR3 spans 14 residues. The CDR3: CAWSAGLSVYEQYF. The CDR3 DNA reads as TGTGCCTGGAGCGCCGGACTGTCGGTCTACGAGCAGTACTTC.

The genes are TRBV4-3 and TRBJ2-7; 8 nucleotides agree with TRBD1. V lost 0 bases and J lost 1; bases outside the gene matches: 2. CDR3 length equals 15 residues. Germline V lookup: CDR1 LGHNA, CDR2 YSLEER. This CDR3 is CASSQEQGDSYEQYF. In nucleotides, the CDR3 is TGCGCCAGCAGCCAAGAACAGGGGGATTCCTACGAGCAGTACTTC.

This clone was detected once. The chain has TRBV29-1 and TRBJ1-2; D might be TRBD1 (6 bases). Germline CDR1 is SQVTM and CDR2 is ANQGSEA. This CDR3 is built from 17 residues. V was pared by 0 bases and J by 4 bases, with 21 bases between. CDR3 sequence reads: CSVEEWGQGPPSYGYTF. The CDR3 DNA follows: TGCAGCGTTGAAGAGTGGGGGCAGGGGCCCCCTAGCTATGGCTACACCTTC.

The chain employs TRBV4-1 and TRBJ1-5; D is undetermined. The CDR3 has 16 residues. Trimming cost V 1 base and J 5 bases, with 15 bases left between them. Germline V gene lookup returns CDR1 MGHRA and CDR2 YSYEKL. The CDR3 sequence is CASSQVQLRPHQPQHF. The CDR3 nucleotides read TGCGCCAGCAGCCAAGTCCAACTCAGGCCTCATCAGCCCCAGCATTTT.

The chain couples TRBV5-1 to TRBJ2-1, with 8 nucleotides matching TRBD2. The trim removed 4 bases at V and 2 bases at J, leaving 2 bases unmatched. The CDR3 runs 14 residues. Germline V gene data show CDR1 as SGHRS and CDR2 as YFSETQ. The CDR3 sequence is CASSPGGAYNEQFF. As DNA, the CDR3 is TGCGCCAGCAGCCCCGGGGGGGCCTACAATGAGCAGTTCTTC.

The rearrangement uses TRBV6-5 and TRBJ2-7; the D gene is possibly TRBD2 (6 bases). This CDR3 contains 13 residues. Germline V lookup: CDR1 MNHEY, CDR2 SVGAGI. Trimming took 4 bases from V and 4 from J, leaving 11 bases between them. CDR3 residues: CASSFQSGYEQYF. CDR3 DNA: TGTGCCAGCAGTTTTCAGAGCGGGTACGAGCAGTACTTC.

The chain employs TRBV5-1 and TRBJ2-3, with unresolved D. CDR3 length equals 14 residues. Trimming removed 1 base at V and 0 bases at J, with 6 bases between. Germline CDR1 reads SGHRS; CDR2 reads YFSETQ. Written as DNA, the CDR3 is TGCGCCAGCAGCTTGTCCGCGAGCACAGATACGCAGTATTTT. As protein: CASSLSASTDTQYF.

This rearrangement joins TRBV7-2 to TRBJ2-5, with D unclear. Trimming left V 4 bases short and J 5 bases short, with 5 bases between. Germline-derived CDR1 and CDR2 are SGHTA and FQGNSA. The CDR3 covers 11 residues. The CDR3 reads CASSYMETQYF. The CDR3, as DNA: TGTGCCAGCAGCTATATGGAGACCCAGTACTTC.

About this clone itself: The junction departs from the called germline gene at one end, perhaps through a read error. The CDR3 DNA reads TGTGCCAGCAACGCCTTCTCTGGGGCCAACGGCCTGACTTTC. Residues: CASNAFSGANGLTF. The chain carries TRBV6-4 and TRBJ2-6; D might be TRBD1 (5 bases). CDR3 length: 14 residues. Germline loops: CDR1 MRHNA, CDR2 SNTAGT.

The DNA of the CDR3 is TGTGCCACCATGTCCGGGAGGAGCTACGAGCAGTACTTC. Its translation: CATMSGRSYEQYF. The rearrangement uses TRBV15 and TRBJ2-7; 7 nucleotides line up with TRBD2. The junction had 6 bases not matched to a gene; V was cut back by 7 bases and J by 3 bases. This CDR3 spans 13 amino acids. Germline V gene lookup returns CDR1 LNHNV and CDR2 YYDKDF (reference sequence). The entire variable domain, with the rest obtained from reference TRBV15 and TRBJ2-7, is as follows: DAMVIQNPRYQVTQFGKPVTLSCSQTLNHNVMYWYQQKSSQAPKLLFHYYDKDFNNEADTPDNFQSRRPNTSFCFLDIRSPGLGDTAMYLCATMSGRSYEQYFGPGTRLTVT.

The gene calls are TRBV28 and TRBJ1-6, with D possibly TRBD1 on 6 matching bases. Per germline, CDR1 MDHEN and CDR2 SYDVKM. The CDR3 contains 16 residues. Trimming took off 11 bases at V and 0 bases at J, with 17 bases between the two ends. In nucleotides, the CDR3 is TGTGCCGCAATGGGGGCAGGCAGCTCCTATAATTCACCCCTCCACTTT. Protein product: CAAMGAGSSYNSPLHF.

The chain combines TRBV11-1 with TRBJ2-1; 10 bases map to TRBD2. This CDR3 comprises 13 residues. Germline V gene lookup returns CDR1 SGHAT and CDR2 FQDESV (reference sequence). The J segment lost 10 bases and the V segment lost 2 bases, leaving 2 bases of the junction unmatched. CDR3: CASSLIAGGEQFF. The CDR3 DNA is TGTGCCAGCAGCTTAATAGCGGGGGGCGAGCAGTTCTTC.

The chain is built from TRBV5-5 and TRBJ2-7, with 9 bases lining up with TRBD1. The CDR3 consists of 16 residues. The V segment lost 0 bases and the J segment 5 bases; nucleotides outside the gene matches: 9. Germline lookup yields CDR1 SGHKS and CDR2 YYEKEE (reference sequence). The CDR3 reads CASSLEPGTGHHEQYF. The CDR3 nucleotides read TGTGCCAGCAGCTTGGAACCCGGGACAGGGCATCACGAGCAGTACTTC.

The V call is TRBV5-6, the J call TRBJ1-2, with TRBD1 matching over 10 bases. The J segment lost 5 bases and the V segment lost 2 bases, leaving 3 bases of the junction unmatched. Germline CDR1 SGHDT, CDR2 YYEEEE. This CDR3 is built from 14 residues. The CDR3: CASSFGTGAYGYTF. The CDR3 coding sequence is TGTGCCAGCAGCTTCGGGACAGGGGCGTATGGCTACACCTTC.

CDR3 nucleotide sequence: TGTGCCAGCGGACAGGGGGCGAAGGGCTACACCTTC. Encoded protein: CASGQGAKGYTF. The V gene is TRBV25-1, the J gene TRBJ1-2; 11 nucleotides agree with TRBD1. The CDR3 length is 12 residues. V lost 8 bases, J lost 8 bases, and 4 bases stayed unmatched. From germline, CDR1 is MGHDK and CDR2 SYGVNS.